This passage covers 20 T cell receptor beta chains from one sample sequenced in a study of control samples from healthy donors and cancer patients. Data came from immunoSEQ multiplex PCR; TCRdb stores just in-frame clones and leaves some out. The data hold under 100,000 clones, with around 90% observed a single time. The material sequenced was blood. Receptor source: a woman in her seventies in good health.

This sequence joins TRBV2 and TRBJ2-7; D call uncertain. The CDR3 is 13 residues long. Trimming removed 4 bases at V and 0 bases at J, with 7 bases between. CDR1 and CDR2 from the germline V gene are SNHLY and FYNNEI. The CDR3, as DNA: TGTGCCAGCAGTGCCCCTTTCTCCTACGAGCAGTACTTC. Its translation is CASSAPFSYEQYF.

Here the CDR3 reads CASSNGPRYGYTF. The CDR3 bases are TGTGCCAGCAGCAACGGGCCGCGCTATGGCTACACCTTC. The V gene is TRBV6-5, the J gene TRBJ1-2, with D unclear. The V gene's germline CDR1 is MNHEY and CDR2 SVGAGI. The CDR3 runs 13 residues. Trimming removed 6 bases at V and 4 bases at J, with 12 bases between.

Only one count was recorded for this clone. The CDR3 sequence is CASKTGGQNEKLFF. CDR3 DNA sequence: TGTGCCAGCAAGACAGGGGGACAGAATGAAAAACTGTTTTTT. The genes are TRBV6-5 and TRBJ1-4; 9 bases fit TRBD1. The CDR3 loop spans 14 amino acids. With 7 bases clipped from V and 5 bases from J, the junction kept 5 bases outside the gene matches. Per the germline V gene, CDR1 is MNHEY and CDR2 is SVGAGI.

CDR3 amino acids: CASRSSRGMNTEAFF. CDR3 coding DNA: TGTGCCAGCAGGTCTTCTCGGGGCATGAACACTGAAGCTTTCTTT. V and J are TRBV6-5 and TRBJ1-1; a possible D gene is TRBD1 (5 bases). Trimming shortened V by 6 bases and J by 0 bases, and 14 bases separated the two germline ends. This CDR3 contains 15 residues. Looked up from germline, CDR1 is MNHEY and CDR2 is SVGAGI.

The DNA for the CDR3 is TGTGCCAGCAGCTTGCCCGACAGGAACACCGGGGAGCTGTTTTTT. This encodes CASSLPDRNTGELFF. This chain connects TRBV5-4 to TRBJ2-2, with D possibly matching TRBD1 (5 bases). The germline CDR1 and CDR2 sequences are SGHNT and YYREEE (reference sequence). The ends were cut back, 1 base at V and 1 base at J, with 8 bases in the middle. The length of the CDR3 is 15 residues.

The CDR3 spells CASSPLTENYGYTF. The CDR3 coding sequence is TGCGCCAGCAGCCCACTGACAGAAAACTATGGCTACACCTTC. The chain couples TRBV5-1 to TRBJ1-2, with D possibly being TRBD1 (5 bases). Germline CDR1 reads SGHRS; CDR2 reads YFSETQ. The CDR3 loop spans 14 amino acids. Trimming stripped 4 bases from V and 2 bases from J, with 12 bases between. Supplemented by reference TRBV5-1 and TRBJ1-2, the full variable domain reads KAGVTQTPRYLIKTRGQQVTLSCSPISGHRSVSWYQQTPGQGLQFLFEYFSETQRNKGNFPGRFSGRQFSNSRSEMNVSTLELGDSALYLCASSPLTENYGYTFGSGTRLTVV.

As for this clone: Germline is not matched at one junction end, which may reflect a read error. The chain uses TRBV7-3 and TRBJ1-4, with 8 nucleotides matching TRBD1. CDR1 is SGHTA and CDR2 is FQGTGA in the germline V gene. There are 20 residues in the CDR3. CDR3 region: CASSFRLTQGARSSNEKLFF. CDR3 coding DNA: TGTGCCAGCAGCTTTAGGTTGACCCAGGGGGCTAGGTCTTCTAACGAAAAACTGTTTTTT.

This sequence joins TRBV5-1 and TRBJ2-7, with TRBD1 matching 7 bases. The V gene's germline CDR1 is SGHRS and CDR2 YFSETQ. The CDR3 is 13 amino acids. The junction had 2 bases not matched to a gene; V was cut back by 5 bases and J by 0 bases. The CDR3 DNA sequence: TGCGCCAGCAGAGGGACAGACTCCTACGAGCAGTACTTC. Translation gives CASRGTDSYEQYF.

This clone has only one observation. The V call is TRBV27, the J call TRBJ1-5; TRBD1 matches 7 bases. This CDR3 is built from 15 residues. With V trimmed by 3 bases and J by 4 bases, 6 bases remained unmatched. Germline CDR1 and CDR2: MNHEY and SMNVEV (reference sequence). The CDR3 DNA follows: TGTGCCAGCAGTTTGGGGGAGGGGGCTAATCAGCCCCAGCATTTT. Protein sequence: CASSLGEGANQPQHF.

The rearrangement uses TRBV2 and TRBJ1-1; D is undetermined. CDR1 SNHLY and CDR2 FYNNEI come from the germline V gene. This CDR3 has 14 residues. Trimming cost V 5 bases and J 1 base, with 11 bases left between them. This CDR3 is CASSLGPGNTEAFF. CDR3 bases: TGTGCCAGCAGTCTTGGACCCGGGAACACTGAAGCTTTCTTT.

This rearrangement joins TRBV7-2 to TRBJ1-2, with D possibly TRBD1 on 5 matching bases. Trimming pared 7 bases from V and 10 bases from J, leaving 25 bases between. This CDR3 is built from 15 residues. Looked up from germline, CDR1 is SGHTA and CDR2 is FQGNSA. The CDR3 sequence is CASMLQGLQNVLYTF. The CDR3 nucleotides read TGTGCCAGCATGCTCCAGGGACTACAAAATGTACTCTACACCTTC.

The genes are TRBV7-8 and TRBJ2-7, with D possibly being TRBD1 (6 bases). V lost 3 bases, J lost 3 bases, and 9 bases lay in between. Per the germline V gene, CDR1 is SGHVS and CDR2 is FQNEAQ. This CDR3 is 13 amino acids long. CDR3 sequence: CASSLGHHYEQYF. The CDR3 coding sequence is TGTGCCAGCAGCTTGGGACACCACTACGAGCAGTACTTC.

The rearrangement joins TRBV11-1 to TRBJ1-2, with a weak D call TRBD1 (6 bases). Trimming pared 2 bases from V and 2 bases from J, leaving 12 bases between. From germline, CDR1 is SGHAT and CDR2 FQDESV (reference sequence). The CDR3 contains 15 residues. DNA of the CDR3: TGTGCCAGCAGCTTAACCCAGGGGAGAAACTATGGCTACACCTTC. The encoded protein is CASSLTQGRNYGYTF.

The chain links TRBV5-6 to TRBJ2-3, with unresolved D. Trimming took off 1 base at V and 2 bases at J, with 14 bases between the two ends. Germline V gives CDR1 SGHDT, CDR2 YYEEEE. The length of the CDR3 is 16 residues. The CDR3 is CASSLTRIGNTDTQYF. CDR3 sequence (DNA): TGTGCCAGCAGCTTGACGAGGATAGGGAACACAGATACGCAGTATTTT.

This rearrangement joins TRBV12-5 to TRBJ1-1; D ambiguous. Trimming cost V 0 bases and J 0 bases, with 14 bases left between them. The germline gives CDR1 LGHNT, CDR2 FRNRAP. The CDR3 covers 17 residues. CDR3 loop: CASGLVRPGHLNTEAFF. The DNA for the CDR3 is TGTGCTAGTGGTTTGGTACGTCCGGGTCACTTGAACACTGAAGCTTTCTTT.

V is TRBV5-1 and J is TRBJ1-1; weak D call: TRBD1 (5 bases). CDR3 size: 13 residues. Germline CDR1 and CDR2: SGHRS and YFSETQ. The V gene lost 2 bases and the J gene lost 1 base, with 6 bases spanning the gap. The CDR3: CASSFQGNTEAFF. The CDR3 coding sequence is TGCGCCAGCAGCTTCCAGGGGAACACTGAAGCTTTCTTT.

This chain joins TRBV19 and TRBJ1-5; D is uncertain. Germline lookup yields CDR1 LNHDA and CDR2 SQIVND (reference sequence). Trimming left V 6 bases short and J 4 bases short, with 13 bases between. The CDR3 has 14 residues. Here the CDR3 DNA reads TGTGCCAGTAGCCCCCCCTGGGAAAATCAGCCCCAGCATTTT. Protein product: CASSPPWENQPQHF.

This chain links TRBV5-1 with TRBJ1-4; 7 bases are shared with TRBD1. Germline assignment: CDR1 SGHRS and CDR2 YFSETQ. Trimming cost V 4 bases and J 7 bases; bases outside gene matches: 13. The CDR3 is 16 residues long. CDR3: CASSPSRTGPGEKLFF. The CDR3 DNA reads TGCGCCAGCAGCCCCTCTCGGACAGGTCCGGGTGAAAAACTGTTTTTT.

The CDR3 here is CASSPRTGATEAFF. DNA for the CDR3: TGTGCCAGCAGCCCTCGAACGGGGGCCACTGAAGCTTTCTTT. The chain joins TRBV5-4 to TRBJ1-1; D is perhaps TRBD1 (6 bases). The CDR3 sequence is 14 residues long. Germline V gene lookup returns CDR1 SGHNT and CDR2 YYREEE (reference sequence). Trimming removed 4 bases at V and 4 bases at J, with 14 bases between.

The chain is built from TRBV6-1 and TRBJ2-7, with D possibly being TRBD1 or TRBD2 (6 bases each). Per the germline V gene, CDR1 is MNHNS and CDR2 is SASEGT. The CDR3 totals 16 residues. Deletions cut 3 bases from V and 6 bases from J, with 21 bases between. In DNA form, the CDR3 reads TGTGCCAGCAGTGATATCAGGGGACCGGGCGGGATCGAGCAGTACTTC. This translates into CASSDIRGPGGIEQYF.